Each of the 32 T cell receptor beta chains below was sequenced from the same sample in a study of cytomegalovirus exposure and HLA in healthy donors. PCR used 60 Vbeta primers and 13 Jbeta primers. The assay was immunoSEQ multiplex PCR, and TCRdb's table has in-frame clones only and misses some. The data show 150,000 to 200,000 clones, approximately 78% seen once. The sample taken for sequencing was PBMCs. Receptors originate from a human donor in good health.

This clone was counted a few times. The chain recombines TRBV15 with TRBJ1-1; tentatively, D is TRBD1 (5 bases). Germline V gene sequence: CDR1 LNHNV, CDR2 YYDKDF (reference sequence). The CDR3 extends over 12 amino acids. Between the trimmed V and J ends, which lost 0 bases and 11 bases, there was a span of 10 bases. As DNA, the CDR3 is TGTGCCACCAGCAGAGAGGCAGGGCAGGCTTTCTTT. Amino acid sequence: CATSREAGQAFF. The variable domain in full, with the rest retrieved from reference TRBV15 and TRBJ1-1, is DAMVIQNPRYQVTQFGKPVTLSCSQTLNHNVMYWYQQKSSQAPKLLFHYYDKDFNNEADTPDNFQSRRPNTSFCFLDIRSPGLGDTAMYLCATSREAGQAFFGQGTRLTVV.

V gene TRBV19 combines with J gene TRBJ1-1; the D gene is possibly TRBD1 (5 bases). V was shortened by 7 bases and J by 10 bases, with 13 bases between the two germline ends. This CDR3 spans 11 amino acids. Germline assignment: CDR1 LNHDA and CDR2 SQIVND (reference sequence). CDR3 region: CASNTGLGAFF. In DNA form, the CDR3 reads TGTGCCAGTAACACAGGCTTGGGAGCTTTCTTT.

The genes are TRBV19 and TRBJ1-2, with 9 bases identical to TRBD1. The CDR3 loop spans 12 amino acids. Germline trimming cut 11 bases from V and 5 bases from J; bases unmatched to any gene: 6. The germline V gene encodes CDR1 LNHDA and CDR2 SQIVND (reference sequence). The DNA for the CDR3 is TGTGCCTGTGCCGGGACAGGGTATGGCTACACCTTC. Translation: CACAGTGYGYTF.

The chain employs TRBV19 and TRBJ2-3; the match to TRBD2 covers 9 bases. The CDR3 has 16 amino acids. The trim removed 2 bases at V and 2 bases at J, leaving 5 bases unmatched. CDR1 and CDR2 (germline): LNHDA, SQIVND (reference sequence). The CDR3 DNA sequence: TGTGCCAGTAGTATATTTAGCGGGGGCCTCACAGATACGCAGTATTTT. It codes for CASSIFSGGLTDTQYF.

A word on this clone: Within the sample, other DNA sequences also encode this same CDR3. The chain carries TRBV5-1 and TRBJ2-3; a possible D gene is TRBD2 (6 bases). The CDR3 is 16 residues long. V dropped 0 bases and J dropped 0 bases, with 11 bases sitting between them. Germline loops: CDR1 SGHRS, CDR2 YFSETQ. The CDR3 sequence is CASSLEGRGSTDTQYF. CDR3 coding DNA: TGCGCCAGCAGCTTGGAGGGGCGGGGTAGCACAGATACGCAGTATTTT.

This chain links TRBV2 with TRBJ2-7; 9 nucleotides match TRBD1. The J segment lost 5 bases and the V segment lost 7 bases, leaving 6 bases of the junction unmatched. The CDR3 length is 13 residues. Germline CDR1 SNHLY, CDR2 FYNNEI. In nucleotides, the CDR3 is TGTGCCAGCATATTGGACAGGGGCAACGAGCAGTACTTC. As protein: CASILDRGNEQYF.

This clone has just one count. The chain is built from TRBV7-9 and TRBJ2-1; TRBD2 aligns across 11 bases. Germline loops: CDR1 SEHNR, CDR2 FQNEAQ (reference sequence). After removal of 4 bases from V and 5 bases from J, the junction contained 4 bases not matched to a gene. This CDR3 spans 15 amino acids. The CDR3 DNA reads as TGTGCCAGCAGCTCGGGACTAGCGGCGAACAATGAGCAGTTCTTC. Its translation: CASSSGLAANNEQFF.

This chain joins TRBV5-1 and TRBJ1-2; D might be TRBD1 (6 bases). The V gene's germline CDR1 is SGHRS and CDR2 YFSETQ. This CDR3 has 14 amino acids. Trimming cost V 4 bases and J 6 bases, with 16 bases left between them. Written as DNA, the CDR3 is TGCGCCAGCAGCCCGTCCCGGGACAACCATGGCTACACCTTC. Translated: CASSPSRDNHGYTF.

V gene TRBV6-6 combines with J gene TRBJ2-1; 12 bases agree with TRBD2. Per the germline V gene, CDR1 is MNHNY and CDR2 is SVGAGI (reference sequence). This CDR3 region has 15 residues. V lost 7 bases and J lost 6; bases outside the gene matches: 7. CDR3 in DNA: TGTGCCAGCACCCAACTAGCGGGGGGATCCAATGAGCAGTTCTTC. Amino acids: CASTQLAGGSNEQFF.

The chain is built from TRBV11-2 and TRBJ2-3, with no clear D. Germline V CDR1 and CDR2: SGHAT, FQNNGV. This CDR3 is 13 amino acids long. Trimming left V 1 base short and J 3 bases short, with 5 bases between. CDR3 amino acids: CASSLGGTDTQYF. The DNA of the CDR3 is TGTGCCAGCAGCTTAGGAGGTACAGATACGCAGTATTTT.

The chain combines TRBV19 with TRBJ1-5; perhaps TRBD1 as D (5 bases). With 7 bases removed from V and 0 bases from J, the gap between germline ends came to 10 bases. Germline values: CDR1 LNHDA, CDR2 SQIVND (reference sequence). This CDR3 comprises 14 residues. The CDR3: CASKGAISNQPQHF. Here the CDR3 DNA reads TGTGCCAGTAAAGGGGCGATTAGCAATCAGCCCCAGCATTTT.

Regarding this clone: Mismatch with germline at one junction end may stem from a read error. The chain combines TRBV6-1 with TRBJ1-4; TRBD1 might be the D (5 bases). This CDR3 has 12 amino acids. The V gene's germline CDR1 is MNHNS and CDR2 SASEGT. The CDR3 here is CASSEVRGRACF. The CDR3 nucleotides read TGTGCCAGCAGTGAAGTAAGGGGCAGGGCTTGCTTT.

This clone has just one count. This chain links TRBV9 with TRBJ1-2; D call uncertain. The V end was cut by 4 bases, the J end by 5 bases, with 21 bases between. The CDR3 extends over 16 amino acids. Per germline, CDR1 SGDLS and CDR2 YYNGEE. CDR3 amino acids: CASSPQYSSTRYGYTF. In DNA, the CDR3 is TGTGCCAGCAGCCCTCAATACAGCTCCACCCGTTATGGCTACACCTTC.

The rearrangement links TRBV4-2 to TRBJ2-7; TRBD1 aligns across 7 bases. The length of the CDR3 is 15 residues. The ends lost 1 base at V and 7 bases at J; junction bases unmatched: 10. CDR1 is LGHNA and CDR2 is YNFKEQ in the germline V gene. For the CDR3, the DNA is TGTGCCAGCAGCCAAGTCGGACAGGCTCAGCGAGAGCAGTACTTC. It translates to CASSQVGQAQREQYF.

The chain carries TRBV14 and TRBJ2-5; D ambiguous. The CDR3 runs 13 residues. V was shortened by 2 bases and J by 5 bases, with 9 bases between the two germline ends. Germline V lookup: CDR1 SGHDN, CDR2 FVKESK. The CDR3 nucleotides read TGTGCCAGCAGCCAAAGACATAGGGAGACCCAGTACTTC. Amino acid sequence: CASSQRHRETQYF.

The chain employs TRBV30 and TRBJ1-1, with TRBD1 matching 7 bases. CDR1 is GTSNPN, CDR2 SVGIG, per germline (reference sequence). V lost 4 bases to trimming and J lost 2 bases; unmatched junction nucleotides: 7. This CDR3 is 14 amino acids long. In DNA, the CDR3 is TGTGCCTGGACCCAGACAGGGTTTAACACTGAAGCTTTCTTT. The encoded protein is CAWTQTGFNTEAFF.

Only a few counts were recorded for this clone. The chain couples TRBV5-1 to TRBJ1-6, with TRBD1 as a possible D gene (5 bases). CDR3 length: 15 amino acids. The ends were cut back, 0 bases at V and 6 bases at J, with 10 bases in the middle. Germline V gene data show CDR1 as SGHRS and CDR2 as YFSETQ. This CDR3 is CASSLETGGNSPLHF. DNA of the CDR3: TGCGCCAGCAGCTTGGAAACAGGTGGTAATTCACCCCTCCACTTT.

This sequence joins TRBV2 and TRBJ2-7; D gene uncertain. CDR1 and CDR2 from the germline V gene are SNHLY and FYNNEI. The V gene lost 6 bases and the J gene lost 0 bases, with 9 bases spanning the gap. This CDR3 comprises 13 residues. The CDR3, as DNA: TGTGCCAGCAGATCAATTAGCTCCTACGAGCAGTACTTC. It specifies CASRSISSYEQYF.

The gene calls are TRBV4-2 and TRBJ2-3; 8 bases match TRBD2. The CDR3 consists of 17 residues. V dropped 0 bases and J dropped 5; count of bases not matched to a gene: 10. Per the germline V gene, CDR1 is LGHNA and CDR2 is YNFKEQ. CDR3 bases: TGTGCCAGCAGCCAAGATCCCGGGGGGGCTCCCGGAGATACGCAGTATTTT. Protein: CASSQDPGGAPGDTQYF.

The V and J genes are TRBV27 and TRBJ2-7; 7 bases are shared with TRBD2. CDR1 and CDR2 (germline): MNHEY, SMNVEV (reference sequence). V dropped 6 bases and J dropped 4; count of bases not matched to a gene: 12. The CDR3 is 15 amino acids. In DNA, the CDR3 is TGTGCCAGCAGGGTGGGGGGGGAGGGAGCTTACGAGCAGTACTTC. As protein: CASRVGGEGAYEQYF.

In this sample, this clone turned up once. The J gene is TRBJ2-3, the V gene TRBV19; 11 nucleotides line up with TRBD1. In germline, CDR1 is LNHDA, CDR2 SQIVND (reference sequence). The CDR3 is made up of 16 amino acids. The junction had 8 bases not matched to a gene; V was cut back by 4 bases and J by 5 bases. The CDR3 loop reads CASSTPLGTGGDTQYF. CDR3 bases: TGTGCCAGTAGTACACCGCTCGGGACAGGGGGAGATACGCAGTATTTT.

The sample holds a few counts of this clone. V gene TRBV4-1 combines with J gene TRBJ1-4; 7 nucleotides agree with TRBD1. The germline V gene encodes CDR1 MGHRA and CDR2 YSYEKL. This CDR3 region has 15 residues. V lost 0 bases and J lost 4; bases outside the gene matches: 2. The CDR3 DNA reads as TGCGCCAGCAGCCAAGAACGGGACAGTAATGAAAAACTGTTTTTT. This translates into CASSQERDSNEKLFF.

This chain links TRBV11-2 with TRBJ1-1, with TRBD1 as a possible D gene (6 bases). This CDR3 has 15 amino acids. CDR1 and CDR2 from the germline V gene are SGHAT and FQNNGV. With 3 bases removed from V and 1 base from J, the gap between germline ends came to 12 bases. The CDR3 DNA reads TGTGCCAGCAGCTTGACAGGTCGAGGGAACACTGAAGCTTTCTTT. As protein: CASSLTGRGNTEAFF.

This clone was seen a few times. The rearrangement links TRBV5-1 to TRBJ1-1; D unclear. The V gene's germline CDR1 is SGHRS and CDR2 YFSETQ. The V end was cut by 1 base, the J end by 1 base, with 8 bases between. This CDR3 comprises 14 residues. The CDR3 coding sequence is TGCGCCAGCAGCTTGACCCAACAGAACACTGAAGCTTTCTTT. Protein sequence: CASSLTQQNTEAFF.

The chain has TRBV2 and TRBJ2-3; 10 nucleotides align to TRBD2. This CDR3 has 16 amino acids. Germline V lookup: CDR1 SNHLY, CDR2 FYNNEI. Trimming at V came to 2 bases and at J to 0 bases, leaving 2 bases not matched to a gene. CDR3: CASSETAGGSTDTQYF. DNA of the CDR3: TGTGCCAGCAGTGAAACAGCGGGGGGGAGCACAGATACGCAGTATTTT.

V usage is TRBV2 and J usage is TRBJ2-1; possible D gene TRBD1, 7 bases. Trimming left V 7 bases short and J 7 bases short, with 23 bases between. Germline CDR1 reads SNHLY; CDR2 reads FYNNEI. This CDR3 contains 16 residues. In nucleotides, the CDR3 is TGTGCCAGCACTCCACTGCGGGCAGGGGGGAGGAATGAGCAGTTCTTC. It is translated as CASTPLRAGGRNEQFF.

For the CDR3, the DNA is TGTGCCAGCAGCTTGTTTAGAAGTTCGGGGGTTGAAGCTTTCTTT. It yields the protein CASSLFRSSGVEAFF. The V call is TRBV5-6, the J call TRBJ1-1; maybe TRBD1 (5 bases). The CDR3 spans 15 residues. The V end was cut by 1 base, the J end by 7 bases, with 17 bases between. CDR1 is SGHDT, CDR2 YYEEEE, per germline.

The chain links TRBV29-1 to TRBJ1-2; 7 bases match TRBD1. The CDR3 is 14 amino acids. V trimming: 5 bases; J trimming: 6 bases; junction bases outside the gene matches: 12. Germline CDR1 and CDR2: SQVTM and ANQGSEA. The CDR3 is CSVLQGGFTNGYTF. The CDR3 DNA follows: TGCAGCGTTCTCCAGGGGGGATTTACGAATGGCTACACCTTC. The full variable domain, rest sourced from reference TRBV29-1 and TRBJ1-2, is SAVISQKPSRDICQRGTSLTIQCQVDSQVTMMFWYRQQPGQSLTLIATANQGSEATYESGFVIDKFPISRPNLTFSTLTVSNMSPEDSSIYLCSVLQGGFTNGYTFGSGTRLTVV.

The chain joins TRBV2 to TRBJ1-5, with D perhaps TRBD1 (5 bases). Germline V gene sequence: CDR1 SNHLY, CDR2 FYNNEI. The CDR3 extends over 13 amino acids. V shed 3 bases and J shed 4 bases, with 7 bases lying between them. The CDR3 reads CASSEEGNQPQHF. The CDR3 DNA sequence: TGTGCCAGCAGTGAGGAGGGGAATCAGCCCCAGCATTTT.

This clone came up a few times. The CDR3 DNA reads TGTGCCAGCAGTTACGGGACAGGGCAAGCCTATGGCTACACCTTC. It encodes CASSYGTGQAYGYTF. This chain connects TRBV6-5 to TRBJ1-2, with TRBD1 matching over 9 bases. Per the germline V gene, CDR1 is MNHEY and CDR2 is SVGAGI. V gave up 2 bases and J gave up 4 bases; unmatched junction bases: 5. The CDR3 is 15 amino acids.

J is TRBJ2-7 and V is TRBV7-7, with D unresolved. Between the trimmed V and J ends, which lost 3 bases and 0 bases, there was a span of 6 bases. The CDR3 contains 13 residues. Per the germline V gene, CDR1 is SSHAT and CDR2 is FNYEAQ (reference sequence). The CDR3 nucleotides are TGTGCCAGCAGCTTCCCGTCCTCCTACGAGCAGTACTTC. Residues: CASSFPSSYEQYF. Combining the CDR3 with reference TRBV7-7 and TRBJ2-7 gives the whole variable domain GAGVSQSPRYKVTKRGQDVTLRCDPISSHATLYWYQQALGQGPEFLTYFNYEAQPDKSGLPSDRFSAERPEGSISTLTIQRTEQRDSAMYRCASSFPSSYEQYFGPGTRLTVT.

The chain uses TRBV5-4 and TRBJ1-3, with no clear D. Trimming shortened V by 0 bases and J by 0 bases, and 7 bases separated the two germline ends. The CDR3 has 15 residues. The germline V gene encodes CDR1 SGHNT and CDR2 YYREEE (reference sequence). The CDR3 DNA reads TGTGCCAGCAGCTTGGGACTGGGCTCTGGAAACACCATATATTTT. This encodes CASSLGLGSGNTIYF. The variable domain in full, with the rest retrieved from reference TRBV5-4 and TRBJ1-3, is ETGVTQSPTHLIKTRGQQVTLRCSSQSGHNTVSWYQQALGQGPQFIFQYYREEENGRGNFPPRFSGLQFPNYSSELNVNALELDDSALYLCASSLGLGSGNTIYFGEGSWLTVV.